Listed below are T cell receptor beta chains from one sample, sequenced in a study of human T cells and chemical hapten exposure. Via MiXCR, TCRdb re-called the RACE reads, giving one row per CDR3 protein. The sample holds just over 90,000 distinct CDR3 sequences, about 8.8% seen once. Source material: whole blood. Receptor source: a female donor in good health. Some clones in this sample may be carry-over from other donors' samples. CDR3s include the opening cysteine and the closing phenylalanine or tryptophan. Each record gives: clone size, J gene, V gene, D gene, CDR3 protein, CDR3 DNA. The D gene is left open where the match is weak. Clone sizes are given selectively: once, few, many, or a class where the clone is expanded.

clone size: many
J gene: TRBJ2-1
V gene: TRBV10-3
D gene: NA
CDR3 protein: CAISVASDEQFF
CDR3 DNA: TGTGCCATCAGTGTGGCCTCGGATGAGCAGTTCTTC

clone size: few
J gene: TRBJ2-7
V gene: TRBV4-3
D gene: TRBD2
CDR3 protein: CASSQTPGLANEQYF
CDR3 DNA: TGCGCCAGCAGCCAAACCCCGGGACTAGCCAACGAGCAGTACTTC

clone size: many
J gene: TRBJ2-2
V gene: TRBV6-1
D gene: NA
CDR3 protein: CASSEVEDPNTGELFF
CDR3 DNA: TGTGCCAGCAGTGAAGTCGAGGACCCGAACACCGGGGAGCTGTTTTTT

clone size: NA
J gene: TRBJ2-2
V gene: TRBV11-3
D gene: NA
CDR3 protein: CASSRRTAAGELFF
CDR3 DNA: TGTGCCAGCAGCCGGAGGACAGCGGCCGGGGAGCTGTTTTTT

clone size: many
J gene: TRBJ2-7
V gene: TRBV15
D gene: NA
CDR3 protein: CATSRDQGYEQYF
CDR3 DNA: TGTGCCACCAGCAGAGATCAGGGCTACGAGCAGTACTTC

clone size: few
J gene: TRBJ2-5
V gene: TRBV10-3
D gene: TRBD2
CDR3 protein: CAISAREEETQYF
CDR3 DNA: TGTGCCATCTCAGCGCGGGAGGAAGAGACCCAGTACTTC

clone size: few
J gene: TRBJ2-3
V gene: TRBV29-1
D gene: NA
CDR3 protein: CSVEVTTDTQYF
CDR3 DNA: TGCAGCGTTGAAGTAACCACAGATACGCAGTATTTT

clone size: NA
J gene: TRBJ2-3
V gene: TRBV2
D gene: TRBD2
CDR3 protein: CASSRTSGRALDTQYF
CDR3 DNA: TGTGCCAGCAGTCGGACTAGCGGGAGGGCCCTGGATACGCAGTATTTT

clone size: few
J gene: TRBJ2-2
V gene: TRBV9
D gene: NA
CDR3 protein: CASSGGSGGELFF
CDR3 DNA: TGTGCCAGCAGCGGAGGGTCAGGCGGGGAGCTGTTTTTT

clone size: many
J gene: TRBJ2-1
V gene: TRBV6-6
D gene: TRBD2
CDR3 protein: CASSYTTSGAYNEQFF
CDR3 DNA: TGTGCCAGCAGTTACACGACTAGCGGGGCGTACAATGAGCAGTTCTTC

clone size: NA
J gene: TRBJ1-6
V gene: TRBV20-1
D gene: NA
CDR3 protein: CSARERNSPLHF
CDR3 DNA: TGCAGTGCTAGAGAGAGGAATTCACCCCTCCACTTT

clone size: few
J gene: TRBJ2-1
V gene: TRBV6-4
D gene: NA
CDR3 protein: CATRKDYNYNEQFF
CDR3 DNA: TGTGCCACCCGAAAGGACTACAACTACAATGAGCAGTTCTTC

clone size: NA
J gene: TRBJ1-4
V gene: TRBV4-2
D gene: TRBD1
CDR3 protein: CASSQDVVGGGFNEKLFF
CDR3 DNA: TGTGCCAGCAGCCAAGATGTGGTCGGAGGGGGCTTCAATGAAAAACTGTTTTTT

clone size: NA
J gene: TRBJ2-3
V gene: TRBV5-6
D gene: NA
CDR3 protein: CASSFTDATDTQYF
CDR3 DNA: TGTGCCAGCAGCTTTACGGACGCTACAGATACGCAGTATTTT

clone size: many
J gene: TRBJ2-3
V gene: TRBV7-2
D gene: TRBD2
CDR3 protein: CASSLDFAGGGGTDTQYF
CDR3 DNA: TGTGCCAGCAGCTTAGACTTCGCGGGAGGCGGAGGCACAGATACGCAGTATTTT

clone size: few
J gene: TRBJ1-4
V gene: TRBV13
D gene: NA
CDR3 protein: CASSSLNAGVEKLFF
CDR3 DNA: TGTGCCAGCAGTTCTTTGAATGCAGGGGTTGAAAAACTGTTTTTT

clone size: many
J gene: TRBJ2-1
V gene: TRBV3-1
D gene: NA
CDR3 protein: CASSPFIPYNEQFF
CDR3 DNA: TGTGCCAGCAGCCCCTTTATACCGTACAATGAGCAGTTCTTC

clone size: NA
J gene: TRBJ2-5
V gene: TRBV7-2
D gene: NA
CDR3 protein: CASSLGASCRETQYF
CDR3 DNA: TGTGCCAGCAGCTTAGGGGCTAGCTGTCGAGAGACCCAGTACTTC

clone size: few
J gene: TRBJ2-1
V gene: TRBV15
D gene: TRBD2
CDR3 protein: CATSRRTSGRAGEQFF
CDR3 DNA: TGTGCCACCAGCAGACGGACTAGCGGGAGGGCCGGGGAGCAGTTCTTC

clone size: many
J gene: TRBJ1-2
V gene: TRBV6-2/TRBV6-3
D gene: NA
CDR3 protein: CASSSRGTYGYTF
CDR3 DNA: TGTGCCAGCAGCTCCCGAGGGACGTATGGCTACACCTTC

clone size: few
J gene: TRBJ2-3
V gene: TRBV7-2
D gene: TRBD2
CDR3 protein: CASREPGLAGEDTQYF
CDR3 DNA: TGTGCCAGCAGGGAGCCTGGACTAGCGGGAGAGGATACGCAGTATTTT

clone size: many
J gene: TRBJ2-3
V gene: TRBV5-4
D gene: NA
CDR3 protein: CASSNPLKENTQYF
CDR3 DNA: TGTGCCAGCAGTAACCCCCTAAAGGAGAATACGCAGTATTTT

clone size: few
J gene: TRBJ2-7
V gene: TRBV4-1
D gene: NA
CDR3 protein: CASSPGGPGVYEQYF
CDR3 DNA: TGCGCCAGCAGCCCAGGAGGCCCGGGCGTTTACGAGCAGTACTTC

clone size: NA
J gene: TRBJ2-5
V gene: TRBV5-1
D gene: NA
CDR3 protein: CASSPGDGGLKTQYF
CDR3 DNA: TGCGCCAGCAGCCCGGGGGACGGGGGCCTGAAGACCCAGTACTTC

clone size: few
J gene: TRBJ2-7
V gene: TRBV7-2
D gene: NA
CDR3 protein: CASSLRPPSEQYF
CDR3 DNA: TGTGCCAGCAGCTTAAGGCCCCCTTCCGAGCAGTACTTC

clone size: NA
J gene: TRBJ1-5
V gene: TRBV6-4
D gene: NA
CDR3 protein: CASSDWGRHKNQPQHF
CDR3 DNA: TGTGCCAGCAGTGACTGGGGACGGCATAAAAATCAGCCCCAGCATTTT

clone size: few
J gene: TRBJ2-7
V gene: TRBV20-1
D gene: NA
CDR3 protein: CSATGPSLVAYEQYF
CDR3 DNA: TGCAGTGCTACCGGGCCCTCCTTAGTGGCCTACGAGCAGTACTTC

clone size: few
J gene: TRBJ1-2
V gene: TRBV20-1
D gene: TRBD1
CDR3 protein: CSARGTGGVYGYTF
CDR3 DNA: TGCAGTGCTAGGGGGACAGGGGGGGTCTATGGCTACACCTTC

clone size: many
J gene: TRBJ2-1
V gene: TRBV24-1
D gene: TRBD2
CDR3 protein: CATSDLTSEANEQFF
CDR3 DNA: TGTGCCACCAGTGACCTTACTAGCGAGGCCAATGAGCAGTTCTTC

clone size: many
J gene: TRBJ1-1
V gene: TRBV15
D gene: NA
CDR3 protein: CATSRDLGLSEAFF
CDR3 DNA: TGTGCCACCAGCAGAGATCTCGGCCTGAGTGAAGCTTTCTTT

clone size: many
J gene: TRBJ2-7
V gene: TRBV25-1
D gene: NA
CDR3 protein: CASSGTYEQYF
CDR3 DNA: TGTGCCAGCAGTGGGACCTACGAGCAGTACTTC

clone size: few
J gene: TRBJ1-2
V gene: TRBV20-1
D gene: NA
CDR3 protein: CSASRTANYGYTF
CDR3 DNA: TGCAGTGCTAGTAGGACAGCAAACTATGGCTACACCTTC

clone size: many
J gene: TRBJ1-1
V gene: TRBV4-1
D gene: NA
CDR3 protein: CASSQANSGQRTFF
CDR3 DNA: TGCGCCAGCAGCCAAGCTAACAGTGGTCAGAGGACTTTCTTT

clone size: NA
J gene: TRBJ1-2
V gene: TRBV28
D gene: TRBD1
CDR3 protein: CASRRQGNYGYTF
CDR3 DNA: TGTGCCAGCAGACGACAGGGCAACTATGGCTACACCTTC

clone size: NA
J gene: TRBJ1-5
V gene: TRBV7-9
D gene: NA
CDR3 protein: CASSYLGPLPQPQHF
CDR3 DNA: TGTGCCAGCAGCTATCTGGGCCCCCTCCCTCAGCCCCAGCATTTT

clone size: few
J gene: TRBJ2-3
V gene: TRBV11-1
D gene: TRBD2
CDR3 protein: CASSPGTSGWNPYF
CDR3 DNA: TGTGCCAGCAGCCCTGGGACTAGCGGCTGGAACCCGTATTTT

clone size: many
J gene: TRBJ1-5
V gene: TRBV19
D gene: NA
CDR3 protein: CASSTMGGNNQPQHF
CDR3 DNA: TGTGCCAGTAGTACAATGGGCGGGAACAATCAGCCCCAGCATTTT

clone size: NA
J gene: TRBJ1-4
V gene: TRBV4-3
D gene: NA
CDR3 protein: CASSQEGHGNEKLFF
CDR3 DNA: TGCGCCAGCAGCCAAGAGGGACACGGTAATGAAAAACTGTTTTTT

clone size: many
J gene: TRBJ2-3
V gene: TRBV2
D gene: NA
CDR3 protein: CASSVEGRDTQYF
CDR3 DNA: TGTGCCAGCAGTGTGGAGGGGCGAGATACGCAGTATTTT

clone size: many
J gene: TRBJ1-5
V gene: TRBV10-3
D gene: NA
CDR3 protein: CAISDDRNNQPQHF
CDR3 DNA: TGTGCCATCAGTGATGACAGGAACAATCAGCCCCAGCATTTT

clone size: NA
J gene: TRBJ2-3
V gene: TRBV10-3
D gene: NA
CDR3 protein: CAISEMLVGADTQYF
CDR3 DNA: TGTGCCATCAGTGAAATGTTAGTAGGCGCAGATACGCAGTATTTT

clone size: many
J gene: TRBJ2-5
V gene: TRBV29-1
D gene: NA
CDR3 protein: CSVDTENQETQYF
CDR3 DNA: TGCAGCGTTGACACAGAGAACCAAGAGACCCAGTACTTC

clone size: few
J gene: TRBJ2-7
V gene: TRBV4-3
D gene: NA
CDR3 protein: CASSQARREGLEQYF
CDR3 DNA: TGCGCCAGCAGCCAAGCCCGGCGAGAAGGTCTCGAGCAGTACTTC

clone size: few
J gene: TRBJ2-7
V gene: TRBV6-6
D gene: NA
CDR3 protein: CASSYGDGSYEQYF
CDR3 DNA: TGTGCCAGCAGTTACGGGGACGGGAGCTACGAGCAGTACTTC

clone size: few
J gene: TRBJ2-7
V gene: TRBV4-3
D gene: NA
CDR3 protein: CASSQGLLWVQYF
CDR3 DNA: TGCGCCAGCAGCCAAGGGCTCCTCTGGGTGCAGTACTTC

clone size: NA
J gene: TRBJ1-2
V gene: TRBV6-6
D gene: NA
CDR3 protein: CASSYTHREPDYGYTF
CDR3 DNA: TGTGCCAGCAGTTACACCCACAGAGAACCGGACTATGGCTACACCTTC

clone size: NA
J gene: TRBJ1-4
V gene: TRBV27
D gene: TRBD1
CDR3 protein: CASSPTGGPNEKLFF
CDR3 DNA: TGTGCCAGCAGTCCTACAGGGGGCCCTAATGAAAAACTGTTTTTT

clone size: NA
J gene: TRBJ2-7
V gene: TRBV7-9
D gene: TRBD1
CDR3 protein: CATGQGAYEQYF
CDR3 DNA: TGTGCCACTGGACAGGGGGCTTACGAGCAGTACTTC

clone size: few
J gene: TRBJ1-5
V gene: TRBV12-3/TRBV12-4
D gene: TRBD1
CDR3 protein: CASSTTGEPQHF
CDR3 DNA: TGTGCCAGCAGCACTACAGGGGAGCCCCAGCATTTT

clone size: many
J gene: TRBJ2-3
V gene: TRBV7-8
D gene: NA
CDR3 protein: CASSPSRLGGTQYF
CDR3 DNA: TGTGCCAGCAGCCCCTCCAGACTAGGTGGTACGCAGTATTTT

clone size: few
J gene: TRBJ2-7
V gene: TRBV9
D gene: NA
CDR3 protein: CASSVFWGSYEQYF
CDR3 DNA: TGTGCCAGCAGCGTTTTTTGGGGGTCCTACGAGCAGTACTTC

clone size: NA
J gene: TRBJ1-1
V gene: TRBV5-1
D gene: TRBD1
CDR3 protein: CASSSQTGWNTEAFF
CDR3 DNA: TGCGCCAGCAGCTCCCAGACAGGGTGGAACACTGAAGCTTTCTTT

clone size: NA
J gene: TRBJ1-2
V gene: TRBV30
D gene: TRBD1
CDR3 protein: CAWIAGTGGGYTF
CDR3 DNA: TGTGCCTGGATCGCCGGGACAGGGGGTGGCTACACCTTC

clone size: NA
J gene: TRBJ2-1
V gene: TRBV7-9
D gene: TRBD2
CDR3 protein: CASSHPRRGLTGPSSYNEQFF
CDR3 DNA: TGTGCCAGCAGCCATCCCCGGCGGGGACTAACGGGACCTAGCTCCTACAATGAGCAGTTCTTC

clone size: few
J gene: TRBJ1-6
V gene: TRBV6-2/TRBV6-3
D gene: NA
CDR3 protein: CASSSTRGDNSPLHF
CDR3 DNA: TGTGCCAGCAGTTCCACCAGGGGCGACAATTCACCCCTCCACTTT